A single sample gave rise to the 28 T cell receptor beta chains below, sequenced in a study of OX40 agonist ivuxolimab in advanced cancers. Produced via immunoSEQ multiplex PCR; TCRdb's table is partial and in-frame only. The table shows about 36,000 clones, with roughly 69% occurring only once. The input for sequencing was CD4+ or CD8+ T cells sorted from blood, taken in a trial of the OX40 agonist ivuxolimab. These receptors all come from an adult with an advanced solid tumor such as melanoma, head and neck, liver or kidney cancer.

This clone has a single count. The rearrangement joins TRBV4-2 to TRBJ2-7; tentatively, D is TRBD2 (5 bases). Trimming took 4 bases from V and 2 from J, leaving 12 bases between them. The CDR3 has 14 amino acids. Germline lookup yields CDR1 LGHNA and CDR2 YNFKEQ. CDR3 DNA: TGTGCCAGCAGCCCACTCGGGGAGACCTACGAGCAGTACTTC. Amino acid sequence: CASSPLGETYEQYF.

This chain links TRBV4-1 with TRBJ1-2, with a possible D match to TRBD1 (5 bases). CDR3 length: 14 residues. The germline V gene has CDR1 MGHRA and CDR2 YSYEKL. V was clipped by 0 bases and J by 2 bases, with 7 bases between them. DNA of the CDR3: TGCGCCAGCAGCCAAGACAGGGCAAACTATGGCTACACCTTC. Amino acid sequence: CASSQDRANYGYTF.

V gene TRBV12-5 combines with J gene TRBJ2-3, with 10 bases lining up with TRBD2. V lost 5 bases and J lost 0; bases outside the gene matches: 5. The germline V gene has CDR1 LGHNT and CDR2 FRNRAP. This CDR3 has 16 amino acids. Here the CDR3 reads CASGPQRGGSTDTQYF. The CDR3 DNA reads as TGTGCTAGTGGTCCTCAGCGGGGGGGTAGCACAGATACGCAGTATTTT. The complete variable domain, with remaining parts taken from reference TRBV12-5 and TRBJ2-3, reads DARVTQTPRHKVTEMGQEVTMRCQPILGHNTVFWYRQTMMQGLELLAYFRNRAPLDDSGMPKDRFSAEMPDATLATLKIQPSEPRDSAVYFCASGPQRGGSTDTQYFGPGTRLTVL.

In the case of this clone: The junction and the germline gene differ at one end; a read error may be behind it. V usage is TRBV29-1 and J usage is TRBJ1-1; weak D call: TRBD1 (5 bases). Germline values: CDR1 SQVTM, CDR2 ANQGSEA. CDR3 length: 14 residues. The CDR3 DNA is TGCAGCGTTGAAAGTGAAGGGGTGAACCCTGAAGCTTTCTTT. Residues: CSVESEGVNPEAFF.

This clone was picked up a small number of times. The V gene is TRBV6-5, the J gene TRBJ2-1, with 8 bases identical to TRBD2. The CDR3 contains 15 residues. V was clipped by 5 bases and J by 6 bases; unmatched bases: 9. The germline gives CDR1 MNHEY, CDR2 SVGAGI. The CDR3 protein is CASSGPGLGGNEQFF. The DNA of the CDR3 is TGTGCCAGCAGTGGGCCGGGACTAGGCGGCAATGAGCAGTTCTTC.

Of note for this clone: Other DNA sequences in the sample encode the same CDR3. This chain links TRBV6-5 with TRBJ2-3; TRBD2 agrees at 8 bases. CDR1 and CDR2 (germline): MNHEY, SVGAGI. CDR3 length: 16 residues. V shed 2 bases and J 0 bases; nucleotides not matched to a gene: 4. Here the CDR3 reads CASSYGSGVSTDTQYF. Written as DNA, the CDR3 is TGTGCCAGCAGTTACGGTAGCGGGGTCAGCACAGATACGCAGTATTTT.

This clone was observed a handful of times. V and J are TRBV19 and TRBJ2-3, with unresolved D. CDR3 length equals 13 residues. V dropped 2 bases and J dropped 2 bases, with 5 bases sitting between them. Germline loops: CDR1 LNHDA, CDR2 SQIVND (reference sequence). The chain's CDR3 is CASSIIPTDTQYF. For the CDR3, the DNA is TGTGCCAGTAGTATAATCCCCACAGATACGCAGTATTTT.

V usage is TRBV30 and J usage is TRBJ2-3, with D perhaps matching TRBD1 or TRBD2 (6 bases each). This CDR3 spans 12 amino acids. Trimming took 3 bases from V and 5 from J, leaving 9 bases between them. Germline V gene lookup returns CDR1 GTSNPN and CDR2 SVGIG (reference sequence). This CDR3 is CAWSRGGDTQYF. The CDR3 DNA is TGTGCCTGGAGCAGGGGAGGAGATACGCAGTATTTT.

The V call is TRBV25-1, the J call TRBJ2-1; 8 bases map to TRBD1. CDR1 and CDR2 (germline): MGHDK, SYGVNS. Germline trimming cut 4 bases from V and 7 bases from J; bases unmatched to any gene: 9. The CDR3 is made up of 15 amino acids. The CDR3 sequence: CASSAPRTGNNEQFF. CDR3 DNA: TGTGCCAGCAGTGCCCCCAGGACAGGGAATAATGAGCAGTTCTTC.

This chain uses TRBV6-5 with TRBJ2-7; D call uncertain. Germline V gene data show CDR1 as MNHEY and CDR2 as SVGAGI. The CDR3 contains 16 residues. The V end lost 4 bases, the J end lost 2 bases, and 18 bases lay between the germline ends. The CDR3 here is CASSLGGQTYAYEQYF. CDR3 sequence (DNA): TGTGCCAGCAGTTTGGGCGGCCAGACATATGCCTACGAGCAGTACTTC.

V and J are TRBV5-1 and TRBJ2-6; tentative D call: TRBD1 (5 bases). The V gene's germline CDR1 is SGHRS and CDR2 YFSETQ. This CDR3 has 16 residues. The ends were cut back, 4 bases at V and 0 bases at J, with 11 bases in the middle. This CDR3 is CASSVRQSSGANVLTF. In nucleotides, the CDR3 is TGCGCCAGCAGCGTGCGACAGTCCTCTGGGGCCAACGTCCTGACTTTC.

The chain employs TRBV2 and TRBJ2-6; D is perhaps TRBD1 (5 bases). The CDR3 contains 15 residues. The germline CDR1 and CDR2 sequences are SNHLY and FYNNEI. V was clipped by 6 bases and J by 0 bases, with 9 bases between them. The CDR3 DNA is TGTGCCAGCAGGACAGACCCCTCTGGGGCCAACGTCCTGACTTTC. It encodes CASRTDPSGANVLTF.

The genes are TRBV20-1 and TRBJ2-3; 9 nucleotides agree with TRBD2. Germline V CDR1 and CDR2: DFQATT, SNEGSKA (reference sequence). The J segment lost 9 bases and the V segment lost 6 bases, leaving 4 bases of the junction unmatched. The CDR3 is made up of 11 amino acids. The CDR3 loop is CSALAGRTQYF. The CDR3 DNA is TGCAGTGCCCTAGCGGGGAGGACGCAGTATTTT.

The chain carries TRBV5-1 and TRBJ1-2; D is undetermined. CDR3 length equals 16 residues. The V and J ends lost 2 bases and 0 bases respectively, with 14 bases between them. Germline CDR1 and CDR2: SGHRS and YFSETQ. This chain's CDR3 is CASSLASGVSNYGYTF. CDR3 coding DNA: TGCGCCAGCAGCTTAGCTTCAGGAGTTTCTAACTATGGCTACACCTTC. The whole variable domain, filled in from reference TRBV5-1 and TRBJ1-2, reads KAGVTQTPRYLIKTRGQQVTLSCSPISGHRSVSWYQQTPGQGLQFLFEYFSETQRNKGNFPGRFSGRQFSNSRSEMNVSTLELGDSALYLCASSLASGVSNYGYTFGSGTRLTVV.

The genes are TRBV28 and TRBJ2-3; D is undetermined. V lost 3 bases, J lost 2 bases, and 9 bases lay in between. Germline CDR1 MDHEN, CDR2 SYDVKM. This CDR3 contains 14 residues. The CDR3 loop is CASSLGRDTDTQYF. As DNA, the CDR3 is TGTGCCAGCAGTTTGGGAAGAGACACAGATACGCAGTATTTT.

This sequence joins TRBV9 and TRBJ2-3; D is perhaps TRBD2 (6 bases). This CDR3 is 15 amino acids long. Germline CDR1 is SGDLS and CDR2 is YYNGEE. Trimming stripped 0 bases from V and 0 bases from J, with 8 bases between. Here the CDR3 reads CASSVGGRSTDTQYF. CDR3 nucleotides: TGTGCCAGCAGCGTAGGGGGGAGGAGCACAGATACGCAGTATTTT.

V usage is TRBV6-6 and J usage is TRBJ2-1; 7 nucleotides line up with TRBD1. V was pared by 2 bases and J by 2 bases, with 3 bases of the junction left unmatched. This CDR3 is 15 amino acids long. In germline, CDR1 is MNHNY, CDR2 SVGAGI (reference sequence). This chain's CDR3 is CASSYGQATYNEQFF. Written as DNA, the CDR3 is TGTGCCAGCAGTTACGGACAGGCTACCTACAATGAGCAGTTCTTC.

The rearrangement links TRBV30 to TRBJ1-4; D not resolved. Germline loops: CDR1 GTSNPN, CDR2 SVGIG (reference sequence). Trimming left V 3 bases short and J 3 bases short, with 2 bases between. CDR3 length equals 11 residues. The CDR3: CAWSPNEKLFF. The CDR3 DNA reads TGTGCCTGGAGCCCTAATGAAAAACTGTTTTTT.

CDR3 sequence (DNA): TGTGCCAGCAGCAGGGACTCGTACGAGCAGTACTTC. This codes for CASSRDSYEQYF. This rearrangement joins TRBV6-6 to TRBJ2-7; D perhaps matches TRBD2 (6 bases). Germline lookup yields CDR1 MNHNY and CDR2 SVGAGI (reference sequence). The CDR3 length is 12 residues. The ends were cut back, 6 bases at V and 4 bases at J, with 10 bases in the middle.

The rearrangement joins TRBV6-6 to TRBJ1-5; TRBD1 matches at 10 bases. With 6 bases clipped from V and 4 bases from J, the junction kept 9 bases outside the gene matches. Germline CDR1 reads MNHNY; CDR2 reads SVGAGI (reference sequence). The CDR3 runs 16 residues. The DNA for the CDR3 is TGTGCCAGCAGGATCTTTCCGGGACAGGGGAATCAGCCCCAGCATTTT. As protein: CASRIFPGQGNQPQHF.

The chain employs TRBV27 and TRBJ2-7, with TRBD1 matching 9 bases. This CDR3 spans 16 amino acids. The V gene end was trimmed by 6 bases and the J gene end by 3 bases; junction bases not matched to a gene: 12. CDR1 and CDR2 from the germline V gene are MNHEY and SMNVEV (reference sequence). CDR3 DNA: TGTGCCAGCAGAGGCGACCGGGACAGGGAGGACTACGAGCAGTACGTC. It specifies CASRGDRDREDYEQYV.

This clone was picked up a small number of times. The V and J genes are TRBV9 and TRBJ1-2, with TRBD1 matching 7 bases. Germline CDR1 and CDR2: SGDLS and YYNGEE. The CDR3 covers 14 residues. The V gene end was trimmed by 4 bases and the J gene end by 6 bases; junction bases not matched to a gene: 9. The CDR3 is CASSSSTGMHGYTF. CDR3 coding DNA: TGTGCCAGCAGCTCCTCGACAGGGATGCATGGCTACACCTTC.

The sample holds a few counts of this clone. V is TRBV29-1 and J is TRBJ1-5; 8 nucleotides line up with TRBD1. V was pared by 6 bases and J by 1 base, with 2 bases of the junction left unmatched. CDR3 length equals 13 residues. CDR1 is SQVTM, CDR2 ANQGSEA, per germline. CDR3 DNA sequence: TGCAGCGTGCGGACAGGGAGCAATCAGCCCCAGCATTTT. Its protein product is CSVRTGSNQPQHF. Together with reference TRBV29-1 and TRBJ1-5, the CDR3 gives the full variable domain: SAVISQKPSRDICQRGTSLTIQCQVDSQVTMMFWYRQQPGQSLTLIATANQGSEATYESGFVIDKFPISRPNLTFSTLTVSNMSPEDSSIYLCSVRTGSNQPQHFGDGTRLSIL.

This clone appeared a few times. The DNA for the CDR3 is TGCGCCAGCAGACAACCGGGACAGGGCACAGATACGCAGTATTTT. This gives the protein CASRQPGQGTDTQYF. The genes are TRBV5-1 and TRBJ2-3; 8 bases fit TRBD1. In germline, CDR1 is SGHRS, CDR2 YFSETQ. V trimming: 5 bases; J trimming: 1 base; junction bases outside the gene matches: 6. The CDR3 has 15 residues.

The gene calls are TRBV30 and TRBJ2-6, with D uncertain. V lost 4 bases to trimming and J lost 2 bases, with 6 bases between them. Per the germline V gene, CDR1 is GTSNPN and CDR2 is SVGIG (reference sequence). This CDR3 comprises 13 residues. The CDR3 DNA reads TGTGCCTGGACCCAGGCTGGGGCCAACGTCCTGACTTTC. Its translation: CAWTQAGANVLTF.

The chain couples TRBV7-8 to TRBJ2-5; no firm D call. This CDR3 contains 14 residues. From germline, CDR1 is SGHVS and CDR2 FQNEAQ. V was clipped by 5 bases and J by 0 bases, with 10 bases between them. The CDR3 nucleotides read TGTGCCAGCAGCCCGGGTGCGTACCAAGAGACCCAGTACTTC. Its protein product is CASSPGAYQETQYF.

The CDR3 DNA sequence: TGCGCCAGCAGCGAAACAGGACAGGGGGCTGAAAAACTGTTTTTT. Its translation is CASSETGQGAEKLFF. V gene TRBV5-1 combines with J gene TRBJ1-4; 11 nucleotides agree with TRBD1. Germline values: CDR1 SGHRS, CDR2 YFSETQ. Unmatched junction bases numbered 6, after V lost 4 bases and J lost 7 bases. CDR3 length equals 15 residues.

The V and J genes are TRBV7-4 and TRBJ1-1, with 10 bases fitting TRBD1. The CDR3 spans 13 residues. V lost 5 bases and J lost 5; bases outside the gene matches: 2. CDR1 is SGHVT, CDR2 SQSDAQ, per germline. The CDR3 DNA reads as TGTGCCAGCAGCCAGGGACAGGGGACTGAAGCTTTCTTT. This gives the protein CASSQGQGTEAFF.